The 16 T cell receptor beta chains below come from one sample, sequenced in a study of blood T cell repertoires in COVID-19. The repertoire was sequenced with immunoSEQ multiplex PCR; TCRdb's copy has only in-frame clones and lacks some. The profile shows 3,000 to 4,000 clones, around 80% of them singletons. The sequencing input was peripheral blood. The source of these receptors is a human donor in a cohort sampled during active COVID-19.

Concerning this clone: The junction departs from the called germline gene at one end, perhaps through a read error. This chain uses TRBV4-1 with TRBJ1-3, with TRBD1 identical over 8 bases. Germline CDR1 reads MGHRA; CDR2 reads YSYEKL. The CDR3 extends over 15 amino acids. CDR3 sequence reads: CASRQDRGTGNTIYF. CDR3 in DNA: TGCGCCAGCAGGCAAGACAGGGGTACTGGAAACACCATATATTTT.

The chain combines TRBV7-2 with TRBJ2-3; 11 positions match TRBD2. Germline V gives CDR1 SGHTA, CDR2 FQGNSA. V was clipped by 1 base and J by 2 bases; unmatched bases: 8. CDR3 size: 18 residues. CDR3 amino acids: CASSLDSSGGSFTDTQYF. CDR3 nucleotide sequence: TGTGCCAGCAGCTTAGACTCTAGCGGGGGGTCATTCACAGATACGCAGTATTTT.

The chain's CDR3 is CASSQVRDRGDGYTF. In DNA, the CDR3 is TGCGCCAGCAGCCAAGTCCGGGACAGGGGTGACGGCTACACCTTC. This sequence joins TRBV4-1 and TRBJ1-2; 10 bases match TRBD1. CDR1 is MGHRA, CDR2 YSYEKL, per germline. This CDR3 spans 15 amino acids. The V gene end was trimmed by 1 base and the J gene end by 8 bases; junction bases not matched to a gene: 7.

The chain joins TRBV5-1 to TRBJ1-2; 8 bases agree with TRBD1. The germline CDR1 and CDR2 sequences are SGHRS and YFSETQ. CDR3 length: 14 residues. With V trimmed by 5 bases and J by 9 bases, 12 bases remained unmatched. The CDR3 sequence is CASSPDRAQRRYTF. The DNA for the CDR3 is TGCGCCAGCAGTCCGGACAGGGCTCAGAGACGCTACACCTTC.

This clone showed up just once. This rearrangement joins TRBV6-2 or TRBV6-3 to TRBJ2-7; possible D gene TRBD2, 5 bases. Germline V gives CDR1 MNHEY, CDR2 SVGEGT. V lost 0 bases and J lost 7, with 7 bases in between. The CDR3 has 12 residues. CDR3 DNA: TGTGCCAGCAGTTACTCGACGGGGGAGCAGTACTTC. It codes for CASSYSTGEQYF.

This clone was picked up one time. This chain links TRBV6-1 with TRBJ1-3, with 9 nucleotides matching TRBD1. Germline V gene data show CDR1 as MNHNS and CDR2 as SASEGT. There are 20 residues in the CDR3. V trimming: 0 bases; J trimming: 2 bases; junction bases outside the gene matches: 14. CDR3 protein: CASSEAGQGIRSSAGNTIYF. For the CDR3, the DNA is TGTGCCAGCAGTGAAGCCGGACAGGGGATCAGGAGCTCTGCTGGAAACACCATATATTTT.

V usage is TRBV19 and J usage is TRBJ2-2, with D possibly matching TRBD1 (6 bases). Trimming removed 7 bases at V and 7 bases at J, with 16 bases between. Germline V gives CDR1 LNHDA, CDR2 SQIVND (reference sequence). The CDR3 has 14 residues. CDR3 residues: CASIPNRVVGELFF. In DNA, the CDR3 is TGTGCCAGTATCCCTAACAGGGTGGTCGGGGAGCTGTTTTTT.

The chain is built from TRBV2 and TRBJ2-5; 8 positions agree with TRBD1. CDR3 length: 14 amino acids. J lost 5 bases, V lost 6 bases, and 8 bases had no gene match. Germline CDR1 reads SNHLY; CDR2 reads FYNNEI. This CDR3 reads CASSPDRGRETQYF. CDR3 DNA sequence: TGTGCCAGCAGCCCAGACAGGGGACGGGAGACCCAGTACTTC.

The rearrangement joins TRBV18 to TRBJ1-5; 9 nucleotides align to TRBD1. The CDR3 contains 14 residues. Trimming took 3 bases from V and 4 from J; bases not matched to a gene: 1. CDR1 KGHSH and CDR2 LQKENI come from the germline V gene. The chain's CDR3 is CASSPDRGNQPQHF. The CDR3, as DNA: TGTGCCAGCTCACCGGACAGGGGTAATCAGCCCCAGCATTTT. The variable domain in full, completed from reference TRBV18 and TRBJ1-5, reads NAGVMQNPRHLVRRRGQEARLRCSPMKGHSHVYWYRQLPEEGLKFMVYLQKENIIDESGMPKERFSAEFPKEGPSILRIQQVVRGDSAAYFCASSPDRGNQPQHFGDGTRLSIL.

Here the CDR3 reads CASSVTGGTEAFF. CDR3 sequence (DNA): TGTGCCAGCAGCGTTACAGGGGGCACTGAAGCTTTCTTT. The rearrangement links TRBV13 to TRBJ1-1; TRBD1 aligns across 8 bases. The CDR3 length is 13 residues. The germline V gene encodes CDR1 PRHDT and CDR2 FYEKMQ (reference sequence). The trim removed 5 bases at V and 4 bases at J, leaving 3 bases unmatched.

This chain joins TRBV9 and TRBJ2-3; tentatively, D is TRBD2 (5 bases). Trimming pared 0 bases from V and 5 bases from J, leaving 13 bases between. The germline V gene has CDR1 SGDLS and CDR2 YYNGEE. The CDR3 spans 15 residues. The CDR3 region is CASSVDGVPGDTQYF. CDR3 coding DNA: TGTGCCAGCAGCGTAGACGGGGTTCCGGGAGATACGCAGTATTTT.

The rearrangement joins TRBV3-1 (or the pseudogene TRBV3-2) to TRBJ1-6; D is uncertain. Per the germline V gene, CDR1 is LGHDT and CDR2 is YNNKEL (reference sequence). The CDR3 runs to 16 residues. V dropped 5 bases and J dropped 7 bases, with 18 bases sitting between them. CDR3 nucleotides: TGTGCCAGCAGCACCTCCCGCGGGCTGAAGAATTCACCCCTCCACTTT. Translating it yields CASSTSRGLKNSPLHF.

The chain links TRBV7-2 to TRBJ1-5; D is perhaps TRBD1 (5 bases). The CDR3 totals 16 residues. The ends were cut back, 4 bases at V and 3 bases at J, with 16 bases in the middle. Germline V lookup: CDR1 SGHTA, CDR2 FQGNSA. CDR3 sequence (DNA): TGTGCCAGCAGCTGGGGCCCCGACAGACCCAATCAGCCCCAGCATTTT. Amino acid sequence: CASSWGPDRPNQPQHF.

The V and J genes are TRBV5-4 and TRBJ2-3; 15 bases are a match to TRBD2. Trimming at V came to 4 bases and at J to 3 bases, leaving 6 bases not matched to a gene. Germline V gene data show CDR1 as SGHNT and CDR2 as YYREEE (reference sequence). The CDR3 has 17 amino acids. This chain's CDR3 is CASSPGLAGGRTDTQYF. In DNA form, the CDR3 reads TGTGCCAGCAGCCCCGGACTAGCGGGGGGGAGGACAGATACGCAGTATTTT. The entire variable domain, with the rest obtained from reference TRBV5-4 and TRBJ2-3, is as follows: ETGVTQSPTHLIKTRGQQVTLRCSSQSGHNTVSWYQQALGQGPQFIFQYYREEENGRGNFPPRFSGLQFPNYSSELNVNALELDDSALYLCASSPGLAGGRTDTQYFGPGTRLTVL.

In this sample, this clone turned up a few times. The chain is built from TRBV5-4 and TRBJ2-7; 11 positions match TRBD2. The CDR3 has 18 residues. J lost 2 bases, V lost 3 bases, and 13 bases had no gene match. Looked up from germline, CDR1 is SGHNT and CDR2 is YYREEE (reference sequence). CDR3 in DNA: TGTGCCAGCAGCTCCGGTGCTCTGGGACTAGCGGCCCCCTACGAGCAGTACTTC. Its translation is CASSSGALGLAAPYEQYF.

The CDR3 here is CASPGLAGGRDEQFF. CDR3 nucleotide sequence: TGTGCCAGCCCGGGACTAGCGGGGGGGAGGGATGAGCAGTTCTTC. V and J are TRBV2 and TRBJ2-1; 16 nucleotides agree with TRBD2. CDR3 size: 15 residues. Germline V gene lookup returns CDR1 SNHLY and CDR2 FYNNEI. With 8 bases clipped from V and 8 bases from J, the junction kept 6 bases outside the gene matches.